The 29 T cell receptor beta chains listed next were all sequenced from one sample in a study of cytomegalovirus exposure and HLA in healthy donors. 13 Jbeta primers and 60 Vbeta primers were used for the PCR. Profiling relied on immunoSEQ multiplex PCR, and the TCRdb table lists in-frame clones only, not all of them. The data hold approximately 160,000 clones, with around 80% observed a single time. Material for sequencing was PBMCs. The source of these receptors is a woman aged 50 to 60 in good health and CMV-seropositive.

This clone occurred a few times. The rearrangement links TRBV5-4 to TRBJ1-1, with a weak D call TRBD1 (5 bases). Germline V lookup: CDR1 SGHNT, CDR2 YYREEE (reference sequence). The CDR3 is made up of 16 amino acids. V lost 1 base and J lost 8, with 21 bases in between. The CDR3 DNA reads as TGTGCCAGCAGCTTGTTCAGATCGGCGGGGGGGATGGAAGCTTTCTTT. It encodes CASSLFRSAGGMEAFF.

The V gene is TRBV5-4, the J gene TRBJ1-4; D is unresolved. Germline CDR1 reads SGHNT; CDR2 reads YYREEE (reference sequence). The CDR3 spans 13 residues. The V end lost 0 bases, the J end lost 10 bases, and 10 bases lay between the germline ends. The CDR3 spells CASSLGQRGKLFF. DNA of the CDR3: TGTGCCAGCAGCTTGGGGCAGAGAGGAAAACTGTTTTTT.

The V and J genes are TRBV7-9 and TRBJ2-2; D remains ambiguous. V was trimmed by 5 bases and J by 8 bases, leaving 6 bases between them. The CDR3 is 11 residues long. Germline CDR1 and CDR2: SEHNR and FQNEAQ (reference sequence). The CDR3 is CASSLKGELFF. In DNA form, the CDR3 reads TGTGCCAGCAGCCTAAAAGGGGAGCTGTTTTTT.

CDR3 loop: CASSLGLEYQETQYF. The DNA for the CDR3 is TGCGCCAGCAGCTTGGGTCTCGAGTACCAAGAGACCCAGTACTTC. The chain joins TRBV5-1 to TRBJ2-5, with D unresolved. Trimming removed 0 bases at V and 0 bases at J, with 9 bases between. Per the germline V gene, CDR1 is SGHRS and CDR2 is YFSETQ. The CDR3 covers 15 residues.

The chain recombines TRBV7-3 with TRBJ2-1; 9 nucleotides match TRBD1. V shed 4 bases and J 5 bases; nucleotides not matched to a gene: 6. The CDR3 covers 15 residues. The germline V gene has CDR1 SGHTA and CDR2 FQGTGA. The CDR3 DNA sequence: TGTGCCAGCAGCTACGGGACAGGGAGGAACAATGAGCAGTTCTTC. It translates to CASSYGTGRNNEQFF.

CDR3 in DNA: TGTGCCAGCAGTTACGGGACAGGGACCAAAAACATTCAGTACTTC. Amino acids: CASSYGTGTKNIQYF. V and J are TRBV6-5 and TRBJ2-4; 9 nucleotides match TRBD1. The CDR3 has 15 amino acids. CDR1 MNHEY and CDR2 SVGAGI come from the germline V gene. Losses at the gene ends were 2 bases for V and 2 bases for J; bases not matched to a gene: 1.

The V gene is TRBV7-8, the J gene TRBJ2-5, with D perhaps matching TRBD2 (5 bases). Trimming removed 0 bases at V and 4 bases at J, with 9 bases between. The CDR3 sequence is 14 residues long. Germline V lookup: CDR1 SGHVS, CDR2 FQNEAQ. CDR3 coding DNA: TGTGCCAGCAGCTTAGCGGAGGTTCTAGAGACCCAGTACTTC. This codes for CASSLAEVLETQYF.

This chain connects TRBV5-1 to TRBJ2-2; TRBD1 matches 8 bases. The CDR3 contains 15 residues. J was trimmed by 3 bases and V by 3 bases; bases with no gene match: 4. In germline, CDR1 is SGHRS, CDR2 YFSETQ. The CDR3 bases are TGCGCCAGCAGCTGGACAGGGATGGACACCGGGGAGCTGTTTTTT. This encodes CASSWTGMDTGELFF. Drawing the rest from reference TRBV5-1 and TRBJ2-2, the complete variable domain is KAGVTQTPRYLIKTRGQQVTLSCSPISGHRSVSWYQQTPGQGLQFLFEYFSETQRNKGNFPGRFSGRQFSNSRSEMNVSTLELGDSALYLCASSWTGMDTGELFFGEGSRLTVL.

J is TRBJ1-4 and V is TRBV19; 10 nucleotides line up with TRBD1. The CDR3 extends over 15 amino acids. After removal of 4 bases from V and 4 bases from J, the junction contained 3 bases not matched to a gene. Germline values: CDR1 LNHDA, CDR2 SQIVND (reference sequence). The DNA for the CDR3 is TGTGCCAGTAGTACGTGGACAGGGGGTAATGAAAAACTGTTTTTT. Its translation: CASSTWTGGNEKLFF.

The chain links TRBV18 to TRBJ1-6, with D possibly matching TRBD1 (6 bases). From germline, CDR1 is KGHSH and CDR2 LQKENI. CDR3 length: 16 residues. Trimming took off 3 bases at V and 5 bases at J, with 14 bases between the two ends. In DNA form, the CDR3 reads TGTGCCAGCTCACCGGAGAGGACAGTTAATAATTCACCCCTCCACTTT. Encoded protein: CASSPERTVNNSPLHF.

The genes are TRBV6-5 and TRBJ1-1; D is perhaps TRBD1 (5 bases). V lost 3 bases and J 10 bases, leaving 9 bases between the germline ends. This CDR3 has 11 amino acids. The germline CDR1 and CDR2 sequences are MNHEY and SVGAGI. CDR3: CASSYQGGAFF. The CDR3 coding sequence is TGTGCCAGCAGTTATCAGGGAGGAGCTTTCTTT.

This chain's CDR3 is CASTALSGTGAGTDTQYF. The CDR3 nucleotides read TGTGCCAGCACCGCTTTATCTGGGACAGGGGCCGGCACAGATACGCAGTATTTT. This chain links TRBV13 with TRBJ2-3; the match to TRBD1 covers 10 bases. The junction had 14 bases not matched to a gene; V was cut back by 7 bases and J by 1 base. This CDR3 has 18 residues. Germline lookup yields CDR1 PRHDT and CDR2 FYEKMQ (reference sequence).

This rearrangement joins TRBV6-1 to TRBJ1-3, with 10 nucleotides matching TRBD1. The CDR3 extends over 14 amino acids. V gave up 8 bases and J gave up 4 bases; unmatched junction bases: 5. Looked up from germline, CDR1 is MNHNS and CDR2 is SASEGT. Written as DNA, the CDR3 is TGTGCCAGCGACAGGGGGCCTAGGGGAAACACCATATATTTT. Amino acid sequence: CASDRGPRGNTIYF.

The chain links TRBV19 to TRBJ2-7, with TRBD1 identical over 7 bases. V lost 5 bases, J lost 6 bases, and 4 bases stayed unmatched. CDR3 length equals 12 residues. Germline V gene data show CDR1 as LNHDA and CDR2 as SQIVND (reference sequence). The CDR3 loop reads CASSVRQGEQYF. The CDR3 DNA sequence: TGTGCCAGTAGTGTTCGACAGGGCGAGCAGTACTTC.

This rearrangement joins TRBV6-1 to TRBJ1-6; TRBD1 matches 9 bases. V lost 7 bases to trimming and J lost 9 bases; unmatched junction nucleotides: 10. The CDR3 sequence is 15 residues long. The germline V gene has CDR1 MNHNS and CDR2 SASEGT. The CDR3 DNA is TGTGCCAGCACTCCGAGGGGGACAGGGAGTTCACCCCTCCACTTT. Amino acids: CASTPRGTGSSPLHF.

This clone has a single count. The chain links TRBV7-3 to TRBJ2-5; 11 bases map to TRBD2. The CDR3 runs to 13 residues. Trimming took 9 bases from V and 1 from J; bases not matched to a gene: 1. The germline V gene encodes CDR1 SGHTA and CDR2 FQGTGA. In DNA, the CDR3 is TGTGCCAGTAGCGGGGGGGCCCAAGAGACCCAGTACTTC. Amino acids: CASSGGAQETQYF.

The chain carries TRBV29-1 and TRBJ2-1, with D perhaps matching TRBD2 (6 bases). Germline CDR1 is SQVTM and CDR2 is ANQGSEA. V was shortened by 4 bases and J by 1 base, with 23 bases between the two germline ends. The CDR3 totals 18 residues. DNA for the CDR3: TGCAGCGTTGGGGGGACTCGCCTAGCGACTGGATCCTACAATGAGCAGTTCTTC. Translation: CSVGGTRLATGSYNEQFF.

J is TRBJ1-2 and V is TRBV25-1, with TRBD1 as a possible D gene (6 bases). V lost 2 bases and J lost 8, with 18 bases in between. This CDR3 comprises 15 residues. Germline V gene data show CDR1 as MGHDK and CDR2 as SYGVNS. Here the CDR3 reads CASSERWGGGSGYTF. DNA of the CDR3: TGTGCCAGCAGTGAAAGGTGGGGAGGGGGGAGCGGCTACACCTTC.

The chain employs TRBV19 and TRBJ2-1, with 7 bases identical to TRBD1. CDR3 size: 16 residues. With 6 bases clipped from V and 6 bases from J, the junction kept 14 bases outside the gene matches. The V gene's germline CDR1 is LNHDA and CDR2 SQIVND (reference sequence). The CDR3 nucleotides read TGTGCCAGTAGCCCCCTCCCGGGACAGAGGGGCAATGAGCAGTTCTTC. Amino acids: CASSPLPGQRGNEQFF.

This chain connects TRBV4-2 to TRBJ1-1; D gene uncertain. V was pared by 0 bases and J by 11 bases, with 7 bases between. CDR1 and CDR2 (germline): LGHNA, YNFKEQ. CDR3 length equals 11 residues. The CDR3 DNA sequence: TGTGCCAGCAGCCAAGATCTGCGGGCTTTCTTT. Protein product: CASSQDLRAFF.

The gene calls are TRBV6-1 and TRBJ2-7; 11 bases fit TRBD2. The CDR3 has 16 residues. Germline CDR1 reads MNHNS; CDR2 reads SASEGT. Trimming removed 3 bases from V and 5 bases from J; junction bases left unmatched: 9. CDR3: CASSEASLAGADEQYF. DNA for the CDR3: TGTGCCAGCAGTGAGGCCTCACTAGCGGGAGCCGACGAGCAGTACTTC.

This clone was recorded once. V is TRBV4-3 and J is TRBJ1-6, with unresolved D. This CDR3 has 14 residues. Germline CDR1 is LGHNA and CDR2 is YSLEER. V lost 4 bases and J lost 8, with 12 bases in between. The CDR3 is CASSPTGRDSPLHF. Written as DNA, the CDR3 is TGCGCCAGCAGCCCCACCGGTCGGGATTCACCCCTCCACTTT.

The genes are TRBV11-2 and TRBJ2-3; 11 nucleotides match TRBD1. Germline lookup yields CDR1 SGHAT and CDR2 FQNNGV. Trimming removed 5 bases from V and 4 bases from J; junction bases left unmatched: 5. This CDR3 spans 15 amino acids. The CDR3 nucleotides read TGTGCCAGCAGCCCAGGACAGGGGGCATCAGATACGCAGTATTTT. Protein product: CASSPGQGASDTQYF.

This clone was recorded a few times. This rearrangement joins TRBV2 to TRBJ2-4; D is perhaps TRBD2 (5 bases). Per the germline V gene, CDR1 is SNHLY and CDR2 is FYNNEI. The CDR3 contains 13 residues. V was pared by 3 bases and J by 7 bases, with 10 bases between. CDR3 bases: TGTGCCAGCAGTGAGATGAGGGAGAACATTCAGTACTTC. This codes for CASSEMRENIQYF.

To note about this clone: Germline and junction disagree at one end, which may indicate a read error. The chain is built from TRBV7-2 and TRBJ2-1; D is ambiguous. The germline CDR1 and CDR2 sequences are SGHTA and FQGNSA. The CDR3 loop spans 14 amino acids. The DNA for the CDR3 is TGTGCCAGCAGCTTTTCCCTAACTTACAGTGAGCAGTTCTTC. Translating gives CASSFSLTYSEQFF. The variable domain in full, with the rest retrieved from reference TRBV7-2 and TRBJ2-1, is GAGVSQSPSNKVTEKGKDVELRCDPISGHTALYWYRQSLGQGLEFLIYFQGNSAPDKSGLPSDRFSAERTGGSVSTLTIQRTQQEDSAVYLCASSFSLTYSEQFFGPGTRLTVL.

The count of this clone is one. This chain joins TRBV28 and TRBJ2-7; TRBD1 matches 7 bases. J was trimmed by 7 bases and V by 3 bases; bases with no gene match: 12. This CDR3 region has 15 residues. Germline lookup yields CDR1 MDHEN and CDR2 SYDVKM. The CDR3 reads CASSFYGTALREQYF. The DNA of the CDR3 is TGTGCCAGCAGTTTCTACGGGACAGCCCTTCGAGAGCAGTACTTC.

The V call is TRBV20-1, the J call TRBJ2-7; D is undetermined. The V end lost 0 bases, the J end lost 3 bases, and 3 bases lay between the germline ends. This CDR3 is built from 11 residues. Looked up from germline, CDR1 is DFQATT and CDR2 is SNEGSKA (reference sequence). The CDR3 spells CSARDSYEQYF. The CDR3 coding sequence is TGCAGTGCTAGAGATAGCTACGAGCAGTACTTC.

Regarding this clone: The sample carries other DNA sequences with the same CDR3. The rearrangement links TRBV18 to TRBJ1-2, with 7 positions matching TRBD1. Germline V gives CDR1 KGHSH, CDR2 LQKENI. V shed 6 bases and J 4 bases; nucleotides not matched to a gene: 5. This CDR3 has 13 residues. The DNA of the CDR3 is TGTGCCAGCTCCCCCTCAGGGGGCTATGGCTACACCTTC. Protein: CASSPSGGYGYTF.

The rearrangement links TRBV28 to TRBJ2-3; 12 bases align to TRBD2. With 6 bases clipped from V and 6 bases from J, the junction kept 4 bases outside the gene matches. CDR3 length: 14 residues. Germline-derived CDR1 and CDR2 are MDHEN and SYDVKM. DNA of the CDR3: TGTGCCAGCAGACTAGCGGGGGGTAGGGATACGCAGTATTTT. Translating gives CASRLAGGRDTQYF.